This T cell receptor (beta chain) was identified in a study of molecular identifiers for immune sequencing clone quantification. Study summary: In replicates, RNA from about 20,000 or 100,000 naive CD8 cells was split five ways, four sequenced. The study's findings and limits: The study found clones above 20 RNA copies held over 98% of effector molecules and under 1% in naive cells.

TCRdb redid the calling of the PCR reads with MiXCR, one entry per CDR3 protein. This table has about 320,000 distinct CDR3 sequences, roughly 24% appearing once. In regard to this clonotype: Its antigen is unidentified.

Investigators produced naive CD8 libraries from about 19,000 to 1,100,000 sorted cells, drawing on 10%, 30% or 50% RNA. Researchers sorted naive CD8 T cells as cells that were CD8+CD4-CCR7+CD45RA+. The TCR comes from a human donor in good health. Some libraries in this study had Jurkat cell RNA spiked in. The specimen was naive CD8+ T cells from blood, with Jurkat cell RNA spiked in. The subset was: FACS-sorted CD8+CD4-CCR7+CD45RA+ naive T cells.

CDR3 nucleotides: TGTGCCAGCAGTCCGGGACCGATCTATGGCTACACCTTC. It yields the protein CASSPGPIYGYTF. This chain connects TRBV6-2 or TRBV6-3 to TRBJ1-2, with D possibly matching TRBD1 (5 bases). Germline CDR1 reads MNHEY; CDR2 reads SVGEGT. Trimming took off 5 bases at V and 4 bases at J, with 11 bases between the two ends. This CDR3 is 13 amino acids long.